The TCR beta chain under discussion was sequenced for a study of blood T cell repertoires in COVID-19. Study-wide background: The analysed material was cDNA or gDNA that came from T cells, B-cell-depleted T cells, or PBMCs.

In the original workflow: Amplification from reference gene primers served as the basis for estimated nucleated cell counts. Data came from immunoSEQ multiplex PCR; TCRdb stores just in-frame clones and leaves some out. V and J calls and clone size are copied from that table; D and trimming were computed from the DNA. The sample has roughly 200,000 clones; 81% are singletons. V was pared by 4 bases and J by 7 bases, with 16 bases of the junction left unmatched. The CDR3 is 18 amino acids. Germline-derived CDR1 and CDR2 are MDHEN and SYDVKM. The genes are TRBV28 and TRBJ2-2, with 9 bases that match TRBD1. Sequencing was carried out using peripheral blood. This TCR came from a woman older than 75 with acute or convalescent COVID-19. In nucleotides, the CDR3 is TGTGCCAGCAGTTCTATCGGAAGGATGGACAGGGGTGTCGGGGAGCTGTTTTTT. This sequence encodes CASSSIGRMDRGVGELFF.